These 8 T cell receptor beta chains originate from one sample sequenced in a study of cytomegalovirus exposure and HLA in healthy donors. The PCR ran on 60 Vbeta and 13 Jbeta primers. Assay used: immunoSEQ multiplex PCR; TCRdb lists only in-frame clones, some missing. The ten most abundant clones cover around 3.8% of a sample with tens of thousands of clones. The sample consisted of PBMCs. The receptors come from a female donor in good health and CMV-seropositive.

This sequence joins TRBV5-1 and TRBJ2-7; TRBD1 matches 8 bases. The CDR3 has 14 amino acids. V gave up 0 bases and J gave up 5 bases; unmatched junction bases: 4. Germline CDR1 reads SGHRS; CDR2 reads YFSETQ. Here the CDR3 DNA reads TGCGCCAGCAGCTTGGTCAGGGGGCTGGACGAGCAGTACTTC. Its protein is CASSLVRGLDEQYF.

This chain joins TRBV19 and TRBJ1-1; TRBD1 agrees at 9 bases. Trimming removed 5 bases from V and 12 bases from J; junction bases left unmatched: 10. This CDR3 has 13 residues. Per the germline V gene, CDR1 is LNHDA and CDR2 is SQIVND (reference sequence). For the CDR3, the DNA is TGTGCCAGTAGTTCACAGGGGGCGCGGGGGACTTTCTTT. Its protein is CASSSQGARGTFF.

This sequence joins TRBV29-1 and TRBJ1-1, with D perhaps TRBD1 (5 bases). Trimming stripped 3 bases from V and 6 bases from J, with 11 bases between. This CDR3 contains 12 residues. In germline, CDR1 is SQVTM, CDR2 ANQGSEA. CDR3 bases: TGCAGCGTTGAGTCGGGGGGGGCTGAAGCTTTCTTT. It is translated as CSVESGGAEAFF.

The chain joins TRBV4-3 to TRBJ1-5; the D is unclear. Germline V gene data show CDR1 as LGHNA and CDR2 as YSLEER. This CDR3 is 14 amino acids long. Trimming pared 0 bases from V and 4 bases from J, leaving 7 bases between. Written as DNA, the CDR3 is TGCGCCAGCAGCCAAGAACGCGGGAATCAGCCCCAGCATTTT. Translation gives CASSQERGNQPQHF.

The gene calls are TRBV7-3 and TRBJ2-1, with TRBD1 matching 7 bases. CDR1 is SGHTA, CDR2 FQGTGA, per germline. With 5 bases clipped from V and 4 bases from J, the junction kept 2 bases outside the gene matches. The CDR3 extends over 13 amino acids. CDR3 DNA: TGTGCCAGCAGCCCGGGACAGTACAATGAGCAGTTCTTC. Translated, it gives CASSPGQYNEQFF.

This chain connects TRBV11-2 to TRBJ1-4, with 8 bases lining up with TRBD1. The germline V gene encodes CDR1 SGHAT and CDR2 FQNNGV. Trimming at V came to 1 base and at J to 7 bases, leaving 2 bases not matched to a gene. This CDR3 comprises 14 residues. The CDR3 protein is CASSLAGGVEKLFF. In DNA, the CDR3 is TGTGCCAGCAGCTTAGCAGGGGGCGTTGAAAAACTGTTTTTT.

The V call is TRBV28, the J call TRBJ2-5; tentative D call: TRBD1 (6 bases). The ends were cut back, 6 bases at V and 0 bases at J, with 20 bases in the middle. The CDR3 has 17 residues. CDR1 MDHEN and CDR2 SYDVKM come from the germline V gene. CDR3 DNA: TGTGCCAGCAGCCCCCGAGGGGGAGCCTTGGACCAAGAGACCCAGTACTTC. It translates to CASSPRGGALDQETQYF.

DNA for the CDR3: TGTGCCAGTAGCGACAGGGGTAGTATGGACACTGAAGCTTTCTTT. Its protein is CASSDRGSMDTEAFF. This chain joins TRBV19 and TRBJ1-1; TRBD1 matches 8 bases. Germline V gene data show CDR1 as LNHDA and CDR2 as SQIVND (reference sequence). J gave up 3 bases and V 6 bases, and 9 bases lay outside the gene matches. This CDR3 spans 15 amino acids.